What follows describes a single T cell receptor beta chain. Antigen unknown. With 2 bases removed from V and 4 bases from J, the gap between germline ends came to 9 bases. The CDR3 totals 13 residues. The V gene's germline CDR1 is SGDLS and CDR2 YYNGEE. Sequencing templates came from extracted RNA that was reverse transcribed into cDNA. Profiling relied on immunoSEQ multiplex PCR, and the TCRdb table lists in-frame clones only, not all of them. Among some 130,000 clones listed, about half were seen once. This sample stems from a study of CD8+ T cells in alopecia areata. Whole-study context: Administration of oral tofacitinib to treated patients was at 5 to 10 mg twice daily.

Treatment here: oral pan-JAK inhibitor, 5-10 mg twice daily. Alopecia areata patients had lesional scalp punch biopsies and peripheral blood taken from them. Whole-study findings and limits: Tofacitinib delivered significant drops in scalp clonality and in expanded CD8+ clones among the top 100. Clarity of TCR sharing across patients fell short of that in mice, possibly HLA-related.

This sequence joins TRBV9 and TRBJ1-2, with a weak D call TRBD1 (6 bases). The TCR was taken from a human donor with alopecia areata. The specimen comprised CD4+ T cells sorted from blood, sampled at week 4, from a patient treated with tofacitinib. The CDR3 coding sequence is TGTGCCAGCAGCGTTACAGGGCTCTATGGCTACACCTTC. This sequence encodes CASSVTGLYGYTF.